This TCR beta chain was captured by sequencing in a study of T-cell reconstitution after alpha-beta-depleted transplantation in children. This clonotype has ten or more counts. Researchers prepared the TCRbeta library using unique molecular identifiers, the study reports. TCRdb reprocessed the PCR reads via MiXCR and lists one record per CDR3 protein. The sample holds approximately 500,000 distinct CDR3 sequences, 10% to 13% seen once. CDR3 length: 14 amino acids. Germline V gives CDR1 KGHDR, CDR2 SFDVKD. V was shortened by 3 bases and J by 1 base, with 5 bases between the two germline ends. The source is a child under 10 years old with inherited bone marrow failure, due to receive a stem cell transplant. The sample here was PBMCs, taken before TCRalphabeta/CD19-depleted stem cell transplant. This rearrangement joins TRBV24-1 to TRBJ1-4; no reliable D call. CDR3 in DNA: TGTGCCACCAGTGATGGGAGAACTAATGAAAAACTGTTTTTT. Protein sequence: CATSDGRTNEKLFF.